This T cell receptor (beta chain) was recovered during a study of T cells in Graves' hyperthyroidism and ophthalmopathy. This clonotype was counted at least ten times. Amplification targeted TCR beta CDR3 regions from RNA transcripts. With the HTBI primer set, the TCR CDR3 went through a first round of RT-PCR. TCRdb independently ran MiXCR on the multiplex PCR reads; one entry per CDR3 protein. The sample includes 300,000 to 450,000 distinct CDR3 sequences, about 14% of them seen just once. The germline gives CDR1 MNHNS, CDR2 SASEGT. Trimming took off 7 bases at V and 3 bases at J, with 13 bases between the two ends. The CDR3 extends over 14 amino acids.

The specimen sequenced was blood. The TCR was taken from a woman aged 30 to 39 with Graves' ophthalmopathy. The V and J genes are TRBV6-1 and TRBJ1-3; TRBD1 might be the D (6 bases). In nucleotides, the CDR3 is TGTGCCAGCATCGTTCCAGGGGTTGGAAACACCATATATTTT. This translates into CASIVPGVGNTIYF.